This TCR beta chain emerged from a study of blood T cell repertoires in COVID-19. Data came from immunoSEQ multiplex PCR; TCRdb stores just in-frame clones and leaves some out. The sample records roughly 300,000 clones, about 90% being singletons. V trimming: 3 bases; J trimming: 4 bases; junction bases outside the gene matches: 9. This CDR3 contains 16 residues. Germline V lookup: CDR1 SGHRS, CDR2 YFSETQ. In its sample, this clone was seen once. The V gene is TRBV5-1, the J gene TRBJ2-3, with TRBD2 matching 9 bases. This TCR was sampled from a woman aged 40 to 50 who had recovered from COVID-19. The sample taken for sequencing was peripheral blood. This chain's CDR3 is CASSSLPLAGADTQYF. The CDR3 region has the DNA TGCGCCAGCAGCTCCCTCCCCTTAGCGGGGGCAGATACGCAGTATTTT.